This T cell receptor (beta chain) was identified in a study of T cell clonality in common variable immunodeficiency. The CDR3 sequence is 16 residues long. The junction had 17 bases not matched to a gene; V was cut back by 6 bases and J by 8 bases. CDR1 DFQATT and CDR2 SNEGSKA come from the germline V gene (reference sequence). This clone was seen at least ten times. Read sequence stops 3 residues before the CDR3 end, and the germline J gene provides the missing end. Only in-frame clones appear in the TCRdb table, and some are missing; sequencing was by immunoSEQ multiplex PCR. Recorded here are tens of thousands of clones, with no singletons, and the ten leading clones hold over 1.1%.

This TCR came from a person aged 18 to 70 in good health. The sequencing input was peripheral blood mononuclear cells. The chain employs TRBV20-1 and TRBJ2-1; TRBD2 matches 9 bases. CDR3 bases read: TGCAGTGCCCCAGCCGCTAGCGGGGTGGTTGGGGATGAG. Protein sequence: CSAPAASGVVGDE. In full, the CDR3 is CSAPAASGVVGDEQFF.